This T cell receptor beta chain came from a study of response to subunit inactivated influenza vaccine. TCRdb independently ran MiXCR on the RT-PCR reads; one entry per CDR3 protein. This sample has 500,000 to 600,000 distinct CDR3 sequences; 14% occur once, and the top ten carry over 8.5%. This clonotype was seen a handful of times. Antigen specificity is unknown. Study results and caveats: Each seasonal influenza vaccination, the authors suggested, recruits few new T cells.

Trimming removed 10 bases from V and 0 bases from J, with 9 bases in between. Germline CDR1 and CDR2: KGHDR and SFDVKD. The CDR3 sequence is 14 residues long. Material: PBMCs from blood, obtained about 13 days after vaccination. The chain employs TRBV24-1 and TRBJ2-6, with unresolved D. The receptor was derived from a man aged 45-60 years who received an inactivated influenza vaccine. The CDR3 DNA is TGTGCCACGAGTCCGAACTCTGGGGCCAACGTCCTGACTTTC. The encoded protein is CATSPNSGANVLTF.